This T cell receptor (beta chain) derives from a study of shared clonotypes between healthy human individuals. The run depth of the assay was deep. Template for every sorted-subset replicate PCR totaled roughly 210 ng DNA, tens of thousands of T cell genomes. Measured with immunoSEQ multiplex PCR; TCRdb has only the in-frame clones, and not every one. The sample yields nearly 1,000,000 clones, 60% to 85% seen once. The J segment lost 5 bases and the V segment lost 4 bases, leaving 6 bases of the junction unmatched. The CDR3 covers 15 residues. The germline V gene has CDR1 SGHRS and CDR2 YFSETQ. Study-wide results and caveats: Non-shared clonotypes displayed generation probabilities falling below those of clonotypes present in all four donors.

Many counts were recorded for this clone. As yet, its antigen is unknown. Subsets obtained from CD4+ cells comprised CD45RA+ naive and CD45RA-negative memory cells. The clonotype comes from a man in his late teens or twenties in good health. Material: memory CD4+ T cells sorted from blood. Subset reported: CD45RA-negative fraction. The rearrangement links TRBV5-1 to TRBJ2-1, with TRBD2 matching over 10 bases. The CDR3: CASSGTSGANNEQFF. As DNA, the CDR3 is TGCGCCAGCAGCGGAACTAGCGGGGCTAACAATGAGCAGTTCTTC.